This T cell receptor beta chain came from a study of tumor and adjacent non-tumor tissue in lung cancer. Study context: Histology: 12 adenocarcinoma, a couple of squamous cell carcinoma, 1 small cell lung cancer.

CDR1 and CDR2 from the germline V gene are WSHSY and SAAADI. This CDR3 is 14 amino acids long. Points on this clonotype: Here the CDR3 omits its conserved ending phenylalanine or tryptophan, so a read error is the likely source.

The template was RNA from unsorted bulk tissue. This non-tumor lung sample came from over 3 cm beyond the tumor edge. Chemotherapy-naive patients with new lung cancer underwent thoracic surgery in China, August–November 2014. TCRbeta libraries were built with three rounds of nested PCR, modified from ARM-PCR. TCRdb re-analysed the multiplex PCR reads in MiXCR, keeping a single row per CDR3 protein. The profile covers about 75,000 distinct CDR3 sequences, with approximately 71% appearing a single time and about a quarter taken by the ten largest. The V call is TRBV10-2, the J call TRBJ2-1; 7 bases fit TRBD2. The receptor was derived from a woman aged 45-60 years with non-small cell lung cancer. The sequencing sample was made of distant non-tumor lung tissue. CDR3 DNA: TGCACCAGCACCCTTCGGACTAGTTCGAATGAGCAGTTCTCC. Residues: CTSTLRTSSNEQFS.